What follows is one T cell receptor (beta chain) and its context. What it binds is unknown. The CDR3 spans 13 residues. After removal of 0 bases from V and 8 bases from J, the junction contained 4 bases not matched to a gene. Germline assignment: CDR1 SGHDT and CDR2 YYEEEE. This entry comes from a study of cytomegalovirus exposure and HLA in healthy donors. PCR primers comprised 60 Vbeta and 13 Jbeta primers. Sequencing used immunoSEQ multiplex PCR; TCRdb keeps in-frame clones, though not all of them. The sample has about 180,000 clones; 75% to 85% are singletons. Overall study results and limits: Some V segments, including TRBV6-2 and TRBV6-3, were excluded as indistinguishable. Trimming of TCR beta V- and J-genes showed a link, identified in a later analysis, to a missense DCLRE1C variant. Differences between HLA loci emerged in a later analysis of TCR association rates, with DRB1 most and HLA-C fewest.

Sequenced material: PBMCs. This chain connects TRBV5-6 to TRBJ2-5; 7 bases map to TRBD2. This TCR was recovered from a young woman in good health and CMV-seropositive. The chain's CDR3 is CASSLDTSVTQYF. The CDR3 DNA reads TGTGCCAGCAGCTTGGACACTAGCGTAACCCAGTACTTC. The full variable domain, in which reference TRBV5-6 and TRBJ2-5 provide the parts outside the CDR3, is DAGVTQSPTHLIKTRGQQVTLRCSPKSGHDTVSWYQQALGQGPQFIFQYYEEEERQRGNFPDRFSGHQFPNYSSELNVNALLLGDSALYLCASSLDTSVTQYFGPGTRLLVL.